These 20 T cell receptor beta chains originate from one sample sequenced in a study of Graves' ophthalmopathy and Graves' hyperthyroidism. As the template, RNA transcripts were used to amplify TCR beta CDR3 regions. Scientists carried out first-round RT-PCR using HTBI primers and then a second-round multiplex PCR. TCRdb recomputed calls from the multiplex PCR reads with MiXCR, one row per CDR3 protein. The sample has over 650,000 distinct CDR3 sequences; more than 40% are singletons. The sequencing sample was made of peripheral blood. The receptors shown here come from an adult man with Graves' ophthalmopathy.

A remark on this clonotype: Given the absence of the conserved phenylalanine or tryptophan at the CDR3 end, a read error is likely. The chain employs TRBV5-5 and TRBJ1-5; D call uncertain. V was trimmed by 0 bases and J by 4 bases, leaving 2 bases between them. The germline V gene encodes CDR1 SGHKS and CDR2 YYEKEE (reference sequence). This CDR3 contains 12 residues. The CDR3 DNA reads TGTGCCAGCAGCTTGGCTAATCAGCCCCAGCATTCT. It codes for CASSLANQPQHS.

There are many counts of this clonotype. The chain has TRBV5-1 and TRBJ1-6; 9 bases agree with TRBD1. Losses at the gene ends were 5 bases for V and 10 bases for J; bases not matched to a gene: 7. CDR3 length equals 14 residues. Germline CDR1 is SGHRS and CDR2 is YFSETQ. DNA of the CDR3: TGCGCCAGCAGACAGGGACAGGGAGGGTCACCCCTCCACTTT. It encodes CASRQGQGGSPLHF.

This clonotype appeared many times. The chain links TRBV7-3 to TRBJ2-5, with 11 bases identical to TRBD2. The CDR3 is 15 residues long. Germline lookup yields CDR1 SGHTA and CDR2 FQGTGA. The V and J ends lost 0 bases and 5 bases, in that order; junction bases with no gene match: 2. This CDR3 reads CASSLTGLAVETQYF. CDR3 DNA sequence: TGTGCCAGCAGCTTAACGGGACTAGCGGTGGAGACCCAGTACTTC.

Remarks on this clonotype: Germline is not matched at one junction end, which may reflect a read error. The chain is built from TRBV6-1 and TRBJ1-3; possibly TRBD1 for D (6 bases). Germline V lookup: CDR1 MNHNS, CDR2 SASEGT. This CDR3 comprises 17 residues. The CDR3 DNA sequence: TGTGCCGGCAGTGGGCTGACAGGACCAACTTCTGGAAACACCATATATTTT. Translating gives CAGSGLTGPTSGNTIYF.

With regard to this clonotype: This may be a read error, as it is one base from a much larger clone. The V gene is TRBV14, the J gene TRBJ2-5; possibly TRBD2 for D (6 bases). Germline V lookup: CDR1 SGHDN, CDR2 FVKESK. The CDR3 extends over 14 amino acids. CDR3 residues: CAGSSGLAQETQYF. The CDR3 nucleotides read TGTGCCGGCAGCTCCGGGCTAGCGCAAGAGACCCAGTACTTC.

The chain has TRBV9 and TRBJ2-7; D remains ambiguous. The CDR3 totals 8 residues. Germline V gives CDR1 SGDLS, CDR2 YYNGEE. V dropped 10 bases and J dropped 5 bases, with 4 bases sitting between them. The CDR3 protein is CAGHEQYF. The DNA of the CDR3 is TGTGCCGGACACGAGCAGTACTTC.

A single count supports this clonotype. The rearrangement joins TRBV7-9 to TRBJ1-2; D unclear. The CDR3 is 13 residues long. CDR1 is SEHNR, CDR2 FQNEAQ, per germline (reference sequence). Trimming cost V 5 bases and J 7 bases, with 14 bases left between them. The CDR3 region is CASSREYISGYTF. In DNA form, the CDR3 reads TGTGCCAGCAGCCGGGAATACATCTCTGGCTACACCTTC.

The table lists this clonotype with a count of one. The chain couples TRBV7-3 to TRBJ2-5; 11 bases map to TRBD1. Per germline, CDR1 SGHTA and CDR2 FQGTGA. The V segment lost 5 bases and the J segment 4 bases; nucleotides outside the gene matches: 6. This CDR3 region has 15 residues. CDR3 residues: CASSDPGQGAETQYF. CDR3 in DNA: TGTGCCAGCAGCGACCCCGGACAGGGGGCAGAGACCCAGTACTTC.

The chain combines TRBV10-2 with TRBJ1-1; D not certain. Looked up from germline, CDR1 is WSHSY and CDR2 is SAAADI. CDR3 length: 13 amino acids. V was trimmed by 4 bases and J by 7 bases, leaving 13 bases between them. CDR3 bases: TGCGCCAGCAGTGCGGCGGTAGTGGATGAAGCTTTCTTT. This translates into CASSAAVVDEAFF.

A word on this clonotype: A single base separates this from a much larger clone, so it may be a read error. V is TRBV5-1 and J is TRBJ1-2; D unclear. CDR3 length: 15 amino acids. CDR1 and CDR2 from the germline V gene are SGHRS and YFSETQ. DNA of the CDR3: TGCGCCAGGAGCTTTGGACGTAAAGATAACTATGGCTACACCTTC. Its protein is CARSFGRKDNYGYTF.

This chain connects TRBV4-3 to TRBJ2-7; 10 nucleotides agree with TRBD2. Germline V gives CDR1 LGHNA, CDR2 YSLEER. CDR3 length equals 18 residues. The trim removed 1 base at V and 2 bases at J, leaving 11 bases unmatched. The CDR3 DNA reads as TGCGCCAGCAGCCAAGGACCTCCGGGACTAGCGATCCCCTACGAGCAGTACTTC. The encoded protein is CASSQGPPGLAIPYEQYF.

Only a few counts were recorded for this clonotype. This chain uses TRBV5-1 with TRBJ2-5, with 8 bases fitting TRBD2. Looked up from germline, CDR1 is SGHRS and CDR2 is YFSETQ. Trimming at V came to 0 bases and at J to 2 bases, leaving 6 bases not matched to a gene. The CDR3 extends over 16 amino acids. CDR3 sequence: CASSLGLRGEQETQYF. As DNA, the CDR3 is TGCGCCAGCAGCTTGGGTCTGCGGGGGGAGCAAGAGACCCAGTACTTC.

CDR3 sequence (DNA): TGTGCCAGCAGCACATACAGGGCGGACTATGGCTACACCTTC. It is translated as CASSTYRADYGYTF. This chain connects TRBV11-2 to TRBJ1-2; tentatively, D is TRBD1 (6 bases). Trimming took off 5 bases at V and 3 bases at J, with 13 bases between the two ends. CDR1 SGHAT and CDR2 FQNNGV come from the germline V gene. This CDR3 spans 14 amino acids.

The chain couples TRBV15 to TRBJ1-4, with D possibly TRBD1 on 5 matching bases. V shed 0 bases and J shed 10 bases, with 12 bases lying between them. Germline V gene sequence: CDR1 LNHNV, CDR2 YYDKDF (reference sequence). There are 14 residues in the CDR3. CDR3 in amino acids: CATSREGDYGKLFF. Here the CDR3 DNA reads TGTGCCACCAGCAGAGAGGGGGATTATGGAAAACTGTTTTTT.

In its sample, this clonotype was seen many times. The chain joins TRBV12-3 or TRBV12-4 to TRBJ1-4; D is ambiguous. V dropped 2 bases and J dropped 6 bases, with 13 bases sitting between them. The CDR3 loop spans 15 amino acids. The CDR3 here is CASSLQAGVDEKLFF. CDR3 nucleotides: TGTGCCAGCAGTTTACAGGCCGGTGTGGATGAAAAACTGTTTTTT.

This clonotype has at least ten counts. The rearrangement uses TRBV7-2 and TRBJ1-3; no definite D call. The CDR3 runs to 13 residues. V shed 5 bases and J shed 5 bases, with 10 bases lying between them. Germline CDR1 SGHTA, CDR2 FQGNSA. The DNA of the CDR3 is TGTGCCAGCAGCCCGGCTGACAGAAACACCATATATTTT. As protein: CASSPADRNTIYF.

The V gene is TRBV15, the J gene TRBJ1-5; TRBD1 is a possible D gene (5 bases). The CDR3 has 19 amino acids. Trimming pared 3 bases from V and 3 bases from J, leaving 24 bases between. Germline values: CDR1 LNHNV, CDR2 YYDKDF (reference sequence). In DNA form, the CDR3 reads TGTGCCACCAGCAGTACCCTTGGATGGTACGGGGGAGCCAATCAGCCCCAGCATTTT. Translating it yields CATSSTLGWYGGANQPQHF.

This clonotype has a count of ten or more. The rearrangement joins TRBV19 to TRBJ1-1; the D is unclear. The CDR3 covers 11 residues. V lost 7 bases, J lost 7 bases, and 10 bases lay in between. Germline V lookup: CDR1 LNHDA, CDR2 SQIVND (reference sequence). DNA for the CDR3: TGTGCCAGTACCTCCGGCAGTGAAGCTTTCTTT. This translates into CASTSGSEAFF.

This clonotype is a singleton in its sample. A much larger clone lies one base from this, so it may be a read error. No conserved phenylalanine or tryptophan ends this CDR3, so it is likely a read error. The J gene is TRBJ2-7, the V gene TRBV5-1, with 7 nucleotides matching TRBD1. The CDR3 consists of 14 residues. CDR1 and CDR2 from the germline V gene are SGHRS and YFSETQ. J lost 3 bases, V lost 4 bases, and 7 bases had no gene match. The CDR3 bases are TGCGCCAGCAGCCCGGGACAGATGGTCTACGAGCAGTACATC. It encodes CASSPGQMVYEQYI.

The chain links TRBV7-2 to TRBJ1-4, with unresolved D. Germline lookup yields CDR1 SGHTA and CDR2 FQGNSA. The CDR3 sequence is 17 residues long. Trimming removed 5 bases from V and 2 bases from J, with 18 bases in between. CDR3 loop: CASSRELAGLTNEKLFF. The CDR3 nucleotides read TGTGCCAGCAGCCGAGAACTAGCGGGGTTGACTAATGAAAAACTGTTTTTT.